The sequence of this T cell receptor (beta chain) was determined in a study of T cell changes during pregnancy in multiple sclerosis. Some clones are missing from TCRdb's copy, which holds only in-frame ones; the method was immunoSEQ multiplex PCR. This table holds around 44,000 clones, 90% to 95% found once. The clonotype comes from a female donor with multiple sclerosis, enrolled in a pregnancy study. The sample was CD8+ T cells from peripheral blood mononuclear cells, taken in the third trimester of pregnancy.

CDR3 amino acids: CASSLTGAYTEAFF. The CDR3 DNA is TGTGCCAGTAGTCTCACAGGGGCATACACTGAAGCTTTCTTT. V gene TRBV19 combines with J gene TRBJ1-1, with TRBD1 matching over 7 bases. CDR3 size: 14 residues. In germline, CDR1 is LNHDA, CDR2 SQIVND (reference sequence). V shed 5 bases and J 3 bases; nucleotides not matched to a gene: 6.